This TCR beta chain was identified during a study of graft-versus-host responses after intestinal transplantation. Study background: Among the recipients, transplants were multivisceral, liver-intestinal, or isolated intestinal. Each patient got anti-thymocyte globulin induction, then tacrolimus and steroids for around three years.

Assay: immunoSEQ multiplex PCR; the TCRdb copy retains only in-frame clones and omits some. Among roughly 99,000 clones listed, about nine tenths were seen once. Unmatched junction bases numbered 0, after V lost 4 bases and J lost 0 bases. Germline CDR1 reads LNHDA; CDR2 reads SQIVND (reference sequence). There are 14 residues in the CDR3. Remarks on this clone: The antigen remains unidentified.

The TCR was taken from a human donor who was the organ donor for an intestinal transplant. V and J are TRBV19 and TRBJ1-3, with 7 bases that match TRBD1. Sequences were derived from unstimulated CD4+ T cells sorted from spleen or lymph node cells, sampled before transplant. CDR3 coding DNA: TGTGCCAGTAGTACAGGGGGCTCTGGAAACACCATATATTTT. This sequence encodes CASSTGGSGNTIYF.